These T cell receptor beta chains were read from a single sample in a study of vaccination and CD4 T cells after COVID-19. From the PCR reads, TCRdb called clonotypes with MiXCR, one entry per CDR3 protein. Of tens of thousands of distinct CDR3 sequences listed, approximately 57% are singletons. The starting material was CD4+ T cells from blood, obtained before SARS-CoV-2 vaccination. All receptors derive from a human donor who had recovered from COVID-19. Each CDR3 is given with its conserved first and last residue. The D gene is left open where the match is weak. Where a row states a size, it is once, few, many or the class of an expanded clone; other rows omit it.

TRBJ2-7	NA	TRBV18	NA	TGTGCCAGCTCACTTATGACCGGGGCTGCCTACGAGCAGTACTTC	CASSLMTGAAYEQYF
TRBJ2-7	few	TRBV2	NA	TGTGCCAGCAGCCCAGACAGCCTAACCTACGAGCAGTACTTC	CASSPDSLTYEQYF
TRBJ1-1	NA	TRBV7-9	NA	TGTGCCAGCAGCTTAGCGGAGGTAGCTTTCTTT	CASSLAEVAFF
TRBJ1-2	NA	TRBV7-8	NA	TGTGCCAGCAAGAAACAGGGAAACTATGGCTACACCTTC	CASKKQGNYGYTF
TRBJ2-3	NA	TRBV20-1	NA	TGCAGTGCTAGAGATCGTCCAAGCACAGATACGCAGTATTTT	CSARDRPSTDTQYF
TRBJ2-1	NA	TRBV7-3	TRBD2	TGTGCCAGCAGCGTTGGGGGCGGGAGGACTCACAATGAGCAGTTCTTC	CASSVGGGRTHNEQFF
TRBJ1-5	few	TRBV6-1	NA	TGTGCCAGCAGGAAACAGGAATATCAGCCCCAGCATTTT	CASRKQEYQPQHF
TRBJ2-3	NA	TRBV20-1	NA	TGCAGTGCTAGAGCCGAGTTGACGTGGTTTTTAGATACGCAGTATTTT	CSARAELTWFLDTQYF
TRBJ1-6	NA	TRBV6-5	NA	TGTGCCAGCAGTTACTCGAGCGGAGGGGGACTTTATAATTCACCCCTCCACTTT	CASSYSSGGGLYNSPLHF
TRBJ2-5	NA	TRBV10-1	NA	TGCGCCAGCAGTGAGTCGGGCAGCCCAGCTCGGTACTTC	CASSESGSPARYF
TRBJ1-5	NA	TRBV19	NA	TGTGCCAGGCCACGGACAGCGCATTGCAATCAGCCCCAGCATTTT	CARPRTAHCNQPQHF
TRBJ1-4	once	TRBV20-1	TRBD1	TGCAGTGCTAGTGACAGGGGGCTAGCCACTAATGAAAAACTGTTTTTT	CSASDRGLATNEKLFF
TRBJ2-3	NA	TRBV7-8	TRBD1	TGTGCCAGCAGTGTGGACAGGAGCACAGATACGCAGTATTTT	CASSVDRSTDTQYF
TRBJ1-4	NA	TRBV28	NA	TGTGCCAGCAGTCAGGGCCGGGCAACTAATGAAAAACTGTTTTTT	CASSQGRATNEKLFF
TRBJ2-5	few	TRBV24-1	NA	TGTGCCACCAGTGATACTACGGTAGAAGAGACCCAGTACTTC	CATSDTTVEETQYF
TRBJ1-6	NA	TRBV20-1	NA	TGCAGTGCTAGACGACCCCGAGCAGGGCCACCTTATAATTCACCCCTCCACTTT	CSARRPRAGPPYNSPLHF
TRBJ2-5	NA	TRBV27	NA	TGTGCCAGCAGTTTTCGTCTGGGAGAGACCCAGTACTTC	CASSFRLGETQYF
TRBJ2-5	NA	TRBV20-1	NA	TGCAGTGCTAGAGTACGCACGAGAGGGACCCAGTACTTC	CSARVRTRGTQYF
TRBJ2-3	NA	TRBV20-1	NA	TGCAGTGCTCCTGGACAGCCCCGGGGCACAGATACGCAGTATTTT	CSAPGQPRGTDTQYF
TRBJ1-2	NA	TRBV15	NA	TGTGCCACCAGCAGAGATTTGGCAGCGGCTATGGACTACACCTTC	CATSRDLAAAMDYTF
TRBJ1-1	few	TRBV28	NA	TGTGCCAGCAGTTTATACGCCGCCTCTTCAGCTTTCTTT	CASSLYAASSAFF
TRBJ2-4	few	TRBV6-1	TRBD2	TGTGCCAGCAGTGATTCCCGGACTAGCGGGAGAAACATTCAGTACTTC	CASSDSRTSGRNIQYF
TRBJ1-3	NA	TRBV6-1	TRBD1	TGTGCCAGCAGAACCCGTCCCGGGACAGGGTATGGAAACACCATATATTTT	CASRTRPGTGYGNTIYF